Detailed here is one T cell receptor (beta chain). The CDR3 spans 17 residues. In germline, CDR1 is SGHDT, CDR2 YYEEEE. V shed 4 bases and J 0 bases; nucleotides not matched to a gene: 10. Seattle participants joined during active infection and were tracked over time. This sample was taken from a study of blood T cell repertoires in COVID-19. Sequencing used immunoSEQ multiplex PCR; TCRdb keeps in-frame clones, though not all of them. The table shows some 140,000 clones, with roughly 84% occurring only once. This clonotype originated in a woman between 55 and 75 years old with COVID-19, enrolled during active disease. Sequencing input: peripheral blood. The V call is TRBV5-6, the J call TRBJ1-5; 7 bases match TRBD1. CDR3 coding DNA: TGTGCCAGCAGCCTCTATGGACAGGCCTATAGCAATCAGCCCCAGCATTTT. This encodes CASSLYGQAYSNQPQHF.